This T cell receptor beta chain was sequenced for a study of cytomegalovirus exposure and HLA in healthy donors. Findings and limits, study-wide: Productive status was seen about 87% or about 30% of the time for most TCR beta V segments in an earlier analysis. TCR beta V- and J-gene trimming, according to a later analysis, was linked to a missense DCLRE1C variant.

Germline loops: CDR1 GTSNPN, CDR2 SVGIG (reference sequence). V shed 0 bases and J shed 5 bases, with 7 bases lying between them. The CDR3 is made up of 12 amino acids. On this clone: Its specificity is not known.

The PCR had 60 Vbeta and 13 Jbeta primers. Study processing details: In a later analysis, of approximately 81 million unique beta chains, some 10 million appeared in at least two donors. Measured with immunoSEQ multiplex PCR; TCRdb has only the in-frame clones, and not every one. The V and J calls and the clone size are those of that table, but D and trimming were determined from the DNA. The data hold some 120,000 clones, with roughly four fifths observed a single time. The TCR was taken from a woman between 45 and 65 years old in good health and CMV-seropositive. The source material was PBMCs. The chain combines TRBV30 with TRBJ1-1; weak D call: TRBD1 (5 bases). The CDR3 loop reads CAWSVSGTEAFF. The CDR3 nucleotides read TGTGCCTGGAGTGTATCAGGGACTGAAGCTTTCTTT.